The sample holds a few counts of the clone carrying this TCR beta chain. Antigen unknown. The V and J ends lost 7 bases and 5 bases, in that order; junction bases with no gene match: 10. Germline loops: CDR1 MNHGY, CDR2 SAAAGT. The CDR3 length is 14 residues. Patients who provided the archived tumor blocks had not received neoadjuvant therapy before surgery. Sequencing was performed with immunoSEQ multiplex PCR; in TCRdb, only in-frame clones are kept and a portion is missing. The sample yields about 5,200 clones, approximately 48% seen once. The data are from a study of CXCR4 blockade with PD-1 therapy in pancreatic cancer. Study-wide results and limits: Convergent selection by common tumor antigens was suggested by nucleotide rearrangement counts. Sequencing covered TCRbeta chains only, not alpha chains. Tumor clonality averaged about 0.14 versus 0.05 in healthy blood, not predicting survival.

What was sequenced was tumor tissue. This chain links TRBV6-8 with TRBJ1-1, with 7 bases identical to TRBD1. The source is a human donor with pancreatic ductal adenocarcinoma. The CDR3 here is CASTLDRVPTEAFF. The DNA of the CDR3 is TGTGCCAGCACCTTAGACAGGGTCCCGACTGAAGCTTTCTTT.